This entry describes one TCR beta chain. The antigen is unknown. An assay was performed, and its level was deep. The data were produced by immunoSEQ multiplex PCR, yet TCRdb's version contains in-frame clones alone and is incomplete. Seen here are approximately 500,000 clones, 79% observed once, and the top ten hold roughly 13%. These data belong to a study of shared clonotypes between healthy human individuals. General study points: Researchers sampled blood only, noting tissue repertoires likely differ.

From germline, CDR1 is MGHRA and CDR2 YSYEKL. The CDR3 covers 18 residues. With V trimmed by 0 bases and J by 8 bases, 14 bases remained unmatched. Unsorted samples, those not sorted, used about 90 million PBMCs for genomic DNA. The TCR originated in a woman aged 40 to 50 in good health. Some clones in this sample may be carry-over from other donors' samples. What was sequenced was PBMCs. This chain connects TRBV4-1 to TRBJ1-4; TRBD1 matches 8 bases. CDR3 DNA sequence: TGCGCCAGCAGCCAAGAGCGGGGACAGGCTAATTTACGGGAAAAACTGTTTTTT. Translated, it gives CASSQERGQANLREKLFF.